This passage covers 20 T cell receptor beta chains from one sample sequenced in a study of regulatory T cells in long-lasting Graves disease. Time point in this sample: newly diagnosed GD, antithyroid drugs for less than 3 months. The TCR library was made from RNA that had been extracted from PBMCs in TRIzol. Building the TCR beta libraries relied on iRepertoire HTBI primers, and CDR3 regions underwent Arm-PCR. MiXCR, applied by TCRdb to the multiplex PCR reads, yields one record per CDR3 protein. The top ten hold 10% of the sample, which has around 500,000 distinct CDR3 sequences, 13% seen once. The same sample was also used in a study of T cells in Graves' hyperthyroidism and ophthalmopathy.

This specimen was peripheral blood mononuclear cells (PBMCs), taken at new diagnosis, from a patient treated with antithyroid drugs. Receptor source: a young man with Graves disease.

The chain combines TRBV5-1 with TRBJ2-5, with D unclear. This CDR3 is 14 amino acids long. Germline CDR1 reads SGHRS; CDR2 reads YFSETQ. Trimming took off 1 base at V and 1 base at J, with 8 bases between the two ends. The CDR3 is CASSLLSTQETQYF. CDR3 sequence (DNA): TGCGCCAGCAGCTTGTTAAGTACCCAAGAGACCCAGTACTTC.

This clonotype was recorded many times. The chain is built from TRBV6-1 and TRBJ2-7; TRBD2 matches 13 bases. CDR3 length: 14 residues. Germline V CDR1 and CDR2: MNHNS, SASEGT. Germline trimming cut 11 bases from V and 4 bases from J; bases unmatched to any gene: 8. Here the CDR3 reads CACSWTSGSYEQYF. The DNA for the CDR3 is TGTGCCTGTTCCTGGACTAGCGGGAGTTACGAGCAGTACTTC.

This clonotype was detected ten times or more. The chain links TRBV11-2 to TRBJ2-1, with TRBD2 identical over 9 bases. This CDR3 is 15 amino acids long. The germline CDR1 and CDR2 sequences are SGHAT and FQNNGV. Trimming took 6 bases from V and 9 from J; bases not matched to a gene: 12. The CDR3 loop is CASRRGWREGIEQFF. The DNA for the CDR3 is TGTGCCAGCAGGAGGGGATGGCGGGAGGGGATTGAGCAGTTCTTC.

This clonotype was seen a handful of times. The chain has TRBV24-1 and TRBJ2-1; 8 bases fit TRBD2. The CDR3 sequence is 15 residues long. CDR1 is KGHDR, CDR2 SFDVKD, per germline. The V and J ends lost 4 bases and 4 bases, in that order; junction bases with no gene match: 5. CDR3 region: CATSDDGRGYNEQFF. CDR3 coding DNA: TGTGCCACCAGTGACGACGGGAGGGGATACAATGAGCAGTTCTTC.

On this clonotype itself: A much larger clone differs from this one at a single base, so this may be a read error. The chain recombines TRBV20-1 with TRBJ2-1; 8 nucleotides line up with TRBD2. CDR1 is DFQATT and CDR2 is SNEGSKA in the germline V gene (reference sequence). The CDR3 contains 15 residues. CDR3 coding DNA: TGCAGTACTAGTCCCCTAGCGGGTTCGGTCAATGAGCAGTTCTTC. It is translated as CSTSPLAGSVNEQFF.

This chain joins TRBV29-1 and TRBJ2-3, with TRBD2 as a possible D gene (6 bases). The germline V gene has CDR1 SQVTM and CDR2 ANQGSEA. CDR3 length: 11 residues. The CDR3 here is CSFGGTDTQYF. The CDR3 coding sequence is TGCAGTTTCGGGGGAACGGATACGCAGTATTTT.

CDR3 nucleotides: TGCAGTGCTAGATCCCTCCGGGTAAGGGACTATGGCTACACCTTC. Translated, it gives CSARSLRVRDYGYTF. This chain uses TRBV20-1 with TRBJ1-2; D unclear. Trimming removed 2 bases at V and 3 bases at J, with 16 bases between. This CDR3 region has 15 residues. Looked up from germline, CDR1 is DFQATT and CDR2 is SNEGSKA (reference sequence).

This clonotype has a count of ten or more. The chain is built from TRBV7-9 and TRBJ2-1; the D is unclear. CDR1 is SEHNR and CDR2 is FQNEAQ in the germline V gene (reference sequence). This CDR3 is 16 amino acids long. The V end was cut by 5 bases, the J end by 2 bases, with 16 bases between. The CDR3 nucleotides read TGTGCCAGCAGCACGTTTAGGGCGTCGACCTACAATGAGCAGTTCTTC. It encodes CASSTFRASTYNEQFF.

This clonotype has ten or more counts. The chain recombines TRBV6-9 with TRBJ2-7; tentatively, D is TRBD2 (8 bases). V lost 3 bases and J 3 bases, leaving 27 bases between the germline ends. Germline loops: CDR1 MNHGY, CDR2 SVAAGI. CDR3 size: 19 residues. CDR3 in DNA: TGTGCCAGCAGTTACAAGGGGGCTGGTAGCGGGACCTCCCACTACGAGCAGTACTTC. This sequence encodes CASSYKGAGSGTSHYEQYF.

There are many counts of this clonotype. The CDR3 DNA is TGTGCCAGCAGTATTCACCCGGGACTAGCGGGAGGGTCCTACGAGCAGTACTTC. Translated: CASSIHPGLAGGSYEQYF. The chain combines TRBV27 with TRBJ2-7, with 16 bases identical to TRBD2. This CDR3 region has 18 residues. V lost 5 bases and J lost 1; bases outside the gene matches: 8. CDR1 is MNHEY, CDR2 SMNVEV, per germline (reference sequence).

There are a few counts of this clonotype. This rearrangement joins TRBV27 to TRBJ1-2; D might be TRBD1 (5 bases). Germline lookup yields CDR1 MNHEY and CDR2 SMNVEV (reference sequence). V lost 8 bases to trimming and J lost 0 bases, with 7 bases between them. The CDR3 is made up of 12 amino acids. CDR3 in DNA: TGTGCCAGCGCGACAGCTAACTATGGCTACACCTTC. It yields the protein CASATANYGYTF.

This clonotype was observed at least ten times. The chain links TRBV7-2 to TRBJ2-1; 7 nucleotides match TRBD1. Looked up from germline, CDR1 is SGHTA and CDR2 is FQGNSA. This CDR3 is built from 14 residues. V shed 3 bases, J shed 10 bases, and the junction held 9 bases outside the gene matches. The CDR3 loop is CASSLDRRGREQFF. CDR3 sequence (DNA): TGTGCCAGCAGCTTGGACAGGAGAGGCAGGGAGCAGTTCTTC.

The chain couples TRBV6-1 to TRBJ1-6; D is possibly TRBD1 (6 bases). The CDR3 length is 15 residues. Trimming cost V 7 bases and J 7 bases, with 17 bases left between them. Germline loops: CDR1 MNHNS, CDR2 SASEGT. The DNA of the CDR3 is TGTGCCAGCAATCCCTCCCGGACAGAAAATTCACCCCTCCACTTT. Encoded protein: CASNPSRTENSPLHF.

This clonotype was detected ten times or more. The chain couples TRBV20-1 to TRBJ2-5; TRBD2 might be the D (6 bases). Trimming removed 0 bases at V and 2 bases at J, with 13 bases between. This CDR3 has 15 amino acids. Per germline, CDR1 DFQATT and CDR2 SNEGSKA (reference sequence). In DNA, the CDR3 is TGCAGTGCTAGAGAGACTAGGGGATTACAAGAGACCCAGTACTTC. Its translation: CSARETRGLQETQYF.

On this clonotype: A much more abundant neighbour one base away suggests this may be a read error. The rearrangement uses TRBV6-1 and TRBJ2-2; possible D gene TRBD2, 5 bases. The germline V gene has CDR1 MNHNS and CDR2 SASEGT. The CDR3 covers 18 residues. The CDR3 spells CASSLRPLGPGNTGELLF. The CDR3 nucleotides read TGTGCCAGCAGTCTTCGGCCGTTAGGGCCGGGGAACACCGGGGAGCTGCTTTTT.

This clonotype has ten or more counts. CDR3 residues: CASSWTTRERDSYEQYF. CDR3 in DNA: TGCGCCAGCAGCTGGACCACCAGAGAGAGGGACTCCTACGAGCAGTACTTC. The chain couples TRBV5-1 to TRBJ2-7, with a weak D call TRBD2 (5 bases). CDR3 length equals 17 residues. Germline V gene data show CDR1 as SGHRS and CDR2 as YFSETQ. Trimming stripped 3 bases from V and 0 bases from J, with 19 bases between.

This clonotype showed up many times. J is TRBJ2-7 and V is TRBV12-3 or TRBV12-4; D is uncertain. Deletions cut 6 bases from V and 9 bases from J, with 12 bases between. The CDR3 is made up of 11 amino acids. The CDR3 DNA reads TGTGCCAGCAGCCATAGTGAAGGGCAGTACTTC. This encodes CASSHSEGQYF.

V gene TRBV20-1 combines with J gene TRBJ2-7; TRBD2 matches 13 bases. CDR3 length equals 16 residues. Germline V lookup: CDR1 DFQATT, CDR2 SNEGSKA (reference sequence). Trimming cost V 6 bases and J 2 bases; bases outside gene matches: 10. The CDR3 protein is CSASGTSGKRAYEQYF. The CDR3 coding sequence is TGCAGTGCCTCCGGGACTAGCGGGAAGCGAGCCTACGAGCAGTACTTC.

This clonotype is a singleton in its sample. This chain links TRBV27 with TRBJ1-4; 7 nucleotides line up with TRBD1. Germline trimming cut 6 bases from V and 4 bases from J; bases unmatched to any gene: 14. In germline, CDR1 is MNHEY, CDR2 SMNVEV (reference sequence). This CDR3 has 17 residues. CDR3 sequence: CASSMTLRQGVNEKLFF. The CDR3 bases are TGTGCCAGCAGCATGACCCTCCGGCAGGGGGTTAATGAAAAACTGTTTTTT.

This clonotype was observed a few times. The gene calls are TRBV5-1 and TRBJ1-5, with D perhaps matching TRBD1 (6 bases). There are 18 residues in the CDR3. The ends were cut back, 1 base at V and 6 bases at J, with 23 bases in the middle. The germline V gene has CDR1 SGHRS and CDR2 YFSETQ. CDR3 DNA: TGCGCCAGCAGCTTGAATCCCGTCGCGGGGGGCGCTAGTCAGCCCCAGCATTTT. Translating gives CASSLNPVAGGASQPQHF.